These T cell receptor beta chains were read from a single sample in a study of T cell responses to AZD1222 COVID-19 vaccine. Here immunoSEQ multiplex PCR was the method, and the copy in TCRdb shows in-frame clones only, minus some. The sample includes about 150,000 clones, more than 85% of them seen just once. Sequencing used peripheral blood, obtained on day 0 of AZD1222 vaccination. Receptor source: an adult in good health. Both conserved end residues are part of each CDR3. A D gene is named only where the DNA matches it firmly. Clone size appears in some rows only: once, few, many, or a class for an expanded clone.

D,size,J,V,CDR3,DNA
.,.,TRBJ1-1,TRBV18,CASSGGGTRNTEAFF,TGTGCCAGCTCCGGCGGGGGGACGAGGAACACTGAAGCTTTCTTT
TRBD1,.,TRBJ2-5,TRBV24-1,CATSDRDRAQETQYF,TGTGCCACCAGTGACCGGGACAGGGCCCAAGAGACCCAGTACTTC
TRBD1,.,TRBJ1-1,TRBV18,CASSPPGQGAIGEAFF,TGTGCCAGCTCACCTCCGGGACAGGGGGCGATTGGTGAAGCTTTCTTT
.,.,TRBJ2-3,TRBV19,CATSGDWVTDTQYF,TGTGCCACCTCTGGCGACTGGGTCACAGATACGCAGTATTTT
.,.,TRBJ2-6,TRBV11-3,CASSNSGTGANVLTF,TGTGCCAGCAGCAACTCAGGGACCGGGGCCAACGTCCTGACTTTC
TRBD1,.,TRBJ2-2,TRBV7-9,CASRIHRGTNTGELFF,TGTGCCAGCAGGATTCACAGGGGAACGAACACCGGGGAGCTGTTTTTT
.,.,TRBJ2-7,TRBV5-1,CASSLVQGPPREQYF,TGCGCCAGCAGCTTGGTGCAGGGGCCCCCTCGCGAGCAGTACTTC
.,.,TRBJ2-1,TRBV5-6,CASSHPGELNEQFF,TGTGCCAGCAGCCACCCTGGGGAACTCAATGAGCAGTTCTTC
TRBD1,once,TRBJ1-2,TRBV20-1,CSAGDRQTTF,TGCAGTGCTGGGGACAGACAAACCACCTTC
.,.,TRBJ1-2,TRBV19,CASSMGQTPLYGYTF,TGTGCCAGTAGTATGGGACAAACGCCTCTCTATGGCTACACCTTC
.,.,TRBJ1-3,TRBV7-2,CASSLGGGPGNTIYF,TGTGCCAGCAGCTTAGGTGGAGGGCCTGGAAACACCATATATTTT
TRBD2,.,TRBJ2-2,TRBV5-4,CASSGSGTSAVGELFF,TGTGCCAGCAGTGGGTCCGGGACTAGCGCGGTCGGGGAGCTGTTTTTT
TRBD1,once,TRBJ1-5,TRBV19,CASIIGTDTNQPQHF,TGTGCCAGTATTATCGGGACAGACACGAATCAGCCCCAGCATTTT
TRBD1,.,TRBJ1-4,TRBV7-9,CASSLVGLYRGATNEKLFF,TGTGCCAGCAGCTTAGTCGGTCTATACAGGGGGGCAACTAATGAAAAACTGTTTTTT
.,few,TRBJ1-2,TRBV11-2,CASSLVQTTFYGYTF,TGTGCCAGCAGCTTAGTACAGACCACTTTCTATGGCTACACCTTC
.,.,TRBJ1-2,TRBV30,CACDEGRRLETF,TGTGCCTGCGACGAGGGACGTAGATTAGAGACCTTC
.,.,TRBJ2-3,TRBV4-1,CASSQGPGTSSTDTQYF,TGCGCCAGCAGCCAAGGTCCCGGGACATCTAGCACAGATACGCAGTATTTT
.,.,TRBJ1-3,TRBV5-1,CASSEASGNTIYF,TGCGCCAGCAGCGAAGCCTCTGGAAACACCATATATTTT